This T cell receptor beta chain was sequenced in a study of radiation and T cells in renal cell carcinoma. Documented time point: baseline pretreatment blood. Treatment defined: 15 Gy SBRT to primary tumor, nephrectomy 4 weeks later. For this clone: Its antigen is not identified.

Repertoires were generated with immunoSEQ multiplex PCR, while TCRdb's copy carries only in-frame clones and drops some. The table has 100,000 to 150,000 clones, about four fifths seen once. Study observations and caveats: Baseline intratumoral clonotype presence is unknown without pretreatment biopsies. Top tumor clonotypes rose in blood 2 weeks post-radiation, then contracted.

The trim removed 1 base at V and 2 bases at J, leaving 14 bases unmatched. This CDR3 is 18 amino acids long. The germline V gene encodes CDR1 SEHNR and CDR2 FQNEAQ (reference sequence). The chain joins TRBV7-9 to TRBJ2-7; TRBD1 agrees at 7 bases. The sequencing used blood, collected from a patient whose treatment included radiotherapy and nephrectomy. This receptor was taken from a woman between 55 and 75 years old with renal cell carcinoma. The CDR3 coding sequence is TGTGCCAGCAGCTTAGACCTCCTCTCCGGGGACAGTCCCTACGAGCAGTACTTC. It yields the protein CASSLDLLSGDSPYEQYF.